This passage covers 8 T cell receptor beta chains from one sample sequenced in a study of cytomegalovirus exposure and HLA in healthy donors. 60 Vbeta and 13 Jbeta primers were used in PCR. Profiled with immunoSEQ multiplex PCR; TCRdb holds only in-frame clones, not every one. The sample lists roughly 100,000 clones, approximately 81% occurring once. The sample taken for sequencing was PBMCs. All receptors come from a man under 40 in good health and CMV-seronegative.

This clone was observed a few times. Written as DNA, the CDR3 is TGTGCCAGCAGTTTAATGGCTAGCGGAGGAAGCTCCTACAATGAGCAGTTCTTC. This translates into CASSLMASGGSSYNEQFF. This chain links TRBV28 with TRBJ2-1, with 7 bases lining up with TRBD2. V trimming: 2 bases; J trimming: 0 bases; junction bases outside the gene matches: 10. CDR1 and CDR2 from the germline V gene are MDHEN and SYDVKM. The CDR3 is made up of 18 amino acids.

The chain has TRBV4-3 and TRBJ2-7, with TRBD2 as a possible D gene (6 bases). Germline assignment: CDR1 LGHNA and CDR2 YSLEER. V dropped 3 bases and J dropped 2 bases, with 14 bases sitting between them. The CDR3 totals 15 residues. The CDR3 region has the DNA TGCGCCAGCAGCCAGGAGCGGGTGTCGACCTACGAGCAGTACTTC. Translated, it gives CASSQERVSTYEQYF.

This chain uses TRBV6-1 with TRBJ1-1, with D possibly being TRBD1 (5 bases). The CDR3 totals 15 residues. Deletions cut 4 bases from V and 1 base from J, with 13 bases between. CDR1 and CDR2 from the germline V gene are MNHNS and SASEGT. CDR3 region: CASSAVTGPNTEAFF. The DNA for the CDR3 is TGTGCCAGCAGTGCGGTCACAGGACCGAACACTGAAGCTTTCTTT.

The chain employs TRBV14 and TRBJ2-5, with 10 bases matching TRBD2. There are 18 residues in the CDR3. CDR1 is SGHDN, CDR2 FVKESK, per germline. V lost 5 bases to trimming and J lost 2 bases; unmatched junction nucleotides: 14. The CDR3 DNA is TGTGCCAGCAGCGGACGACTAGCGGGTACTGAACTACAAGAGACCCAGTACTTC. It specifies CASSGRLAGTELQETQYF.

This clone was counted only a few times. The rearrangement joins TRBV27 to TRBJ2-3, with D possibly matching TRBD2 (5 bases). The CDR3 length is 15 residues. Trimming took 2 bases from V and 5 from J, leaving 14 bases between them. CDR1 MNHEY and CDR2 SMNVEV come from the germline V gene (reference sequence). The CDR3 loop is CASSLGVSVIDTQYF. The CDR3, as DNA: TGTGCCAGCAGTTTAGGTGTTAGCGTCATAGATACGCAGTATTTT.

The V gene is TRBV7-6, the J gene TRBJ2-5; tentative D call: TRBD2 (6 bases). Germline CDR1 reads SGHVS; CDR2 reads FNYEAQ. V lost 1 base and J lost 5, with 17 bases in between. The CDR3 covers 16 residues. CDR3 DNA: TGTGCCAGCAGCTTAGAAGGAGGGCCGTATCATGAGACCCAGTACTTC. Its translation: CASSLEGGPYHETQYF.

As regards this clone: Other DNA variants within this sample encode the same CDR3. The chain recombines TRBV6-1 with TRBJ1-5; D gene unclear. Trimming shortened V by 2 bases and J by 5 bases, and 16 bases separated the two germline ends. In germline, CDR1 is MNHNS, CDR2 SASEGT. CDR3 length: 16 amino acids. In DNA form, the CDR3 reads TGTGCCAGCAGTGAACTGTTCGCAGACTCCGATCAGCCCCAGCATTTT. It encodes CASSELFADSDQPQHF.

The chain combines TRBV29-1 with TRBJ2-2; TRBD1 matches 8 bases. CDR1 is SQVTM, CDR2 ANQGSEA, per germline. CDR3 size: 13 residues. V lost 4 bases to trimming and J lost 6 bases; unmatched junction nucleotides: 4. In nucleotides, the CDR3 is TGCAGCGTTGCGTGGACAGGGTCCGGGGAGCTGTTTTTT. This translates into CSVAWTGSGELFF.